The rows below give T cell receptor beta chains drawn from one sample of a study of cytomegalovirus exposure and HLA in healthy donors. Measured with immunoSEQ multiplex PCR; TCRdb has only the in-frame clones, and not every one. The sample lists some 200,000 clones, around four fifths occurring once. The sequenced sample was PBMCs. These receptors originate from a female donor in good health and CMV-seronegative. Both conserved end residues are part of each CDR3. The D gene is left open where the match is weak. A clone size is listed for some rows: how often the clone was seen (once, few, many), or a class if it is expanded.

>TRBD1|16|TRBJ2-2|NA|TRBV7-9
TGTGCCAGCAGCTTACGGACAGGCGGTAAAACCGGGGAGCTGTTTTTT
CASSLRTGGKTGELFF
>TRBD1|15|TRBJ1-6|few|TRBV5-6
TGTGCCAGCAGCTTGGTACAGGGGGATAATTCACCCCTCCACTTT
CASSLVQGDNSPLHF
>NA|13|TRBJ1-1|NA|TRBV28
TGTGCCAGCAGGCGACAGCTGAACACTGAAGCTTTCTTT
CASRRQLNTEAFF
>NA|13|TRBJ1-3|NA|TRBV4-1
TGCGCCAGCAGCCAAGTTTCGTCAAACACCATATATTTT
CASSQVSSNTIYF
>TRBD2|11|TRBJ2-7|once|TRBV7-9
TGTGCCAGCAGTCACGGGGGGGAGCAGTACTTC
CASSHGGEQYF
>TRBD1|14|TRBJ1-1|NA|TRBV19
TGTGCCAGTAGTCCCGACAGGGCTAACACTGAAGCTTTCTTT
CASSPDRANTEAFF
>NA|18|TRBJ1-2|once|TRBV1
TGCACCAGCAGCCAAGTCCTTCCGCCGACAGGGCCTAACTATGGCTACACCTTC
CTSSQVLPPTGPNYGYTF
>NA|13|TRBJ2-4|few|TRBV15
TGTGCCACCAGCAGAGATCAGCGGTGGAGGAGGGACTTC
CATSRDQRWRRDF
>TRBD1|14|TRBJ1-6|NA|TRBV7-6
TGTGCCAGCAGTCGACAGGGGATGGATTCACCCCTCCACTTT
CASSRQGMDSPLHF
>NA|11|TRBJ1-3|NA|TRBV29-1
TGCAGCGTTGAAGATAGGGAGACCATATATTTT
CSVEDRETIYF
>TRBD2|15|TRBJ2-7|NA|TRBV9
TGTGCCAGCAGCGTAGGGACTAGCGGGAGTTACGAGCAGTACTTC
CASSVGTSGSYEQYF
>TRBD2|17|TRBJ2-1|NA|TRBV4-2
TGTGCCAGCAGCTCCCTACCCAGCGGGAGGGCCGGTAATGAGCAGTTCTTC
CASSSLPSGRAGNEQFF
>NA|12|TRBJ2-2|NA|TRBV18
TGTGCCAGCTCACCAGAGTCCGGGGAGCTGTTTTTT
CASSPESGELFF
>TRBD2|16|TRBJ2-1|NA|TRBV7-3
TGTGCCAGCAGCACCAAAGCGGGAGCCCTTTACAATGAGCAGTTCTTC
CASSTKAGALYNEQFF
>NA|15|TRBJ2-7|once|TRBV6-1
TGTGCCAGCAGTGAAGGAGGCGATCTCGCCTACGAGCAGTACTTC
CASSEGGDLAYEQYF
>TRBD1|13|TRBJ2-2|NA|TRBV7-6
TGTGCCAGCAGCTTCAGGGGGCCCGGGGAGCTGTTTTTT
CASSFRGPGELFF
>TRBD2|15|TRBJ2-7|NA|TRBV18
TGTGCCAGCTCACCCCCAACTAGCGGGAGGAACGAGCAGTACTTC
CASSPPTSGRNEQYF
>NA|13|TRBJ2-7|NA|TRBV18
TGTGCCAGCTCACCCCCTACTACCTACGAGCAGTACTTC
CASSPPTTYEQYF
>NA|15|TRBJ2-3|NA|TRBV6-1
TGTGCCAGCAGTGAAAGCGGTAGGATCACAGATACGCAGTATTTT
CASSESGRITDTQYF
>NA|13|TRBJ1-2|NA|TRBV2
TGTGCCAGCAGTACGGGAACGGTCTATGGCTACACCTTC
CASSTGTVYGYTF
>NA|12|TRBJ1-5|NA|TRBV7-2
TGTGCCAGCAGCTACGAGGGGGAGCCCCAGCATTTT
CASSYEGEPQHF
>TRBD1|16|TRBJ1-5|NA|TRBV7-2
TGTGCCAGCAGCTTATTCCCAGGGGGCAGCAATCAGCCCCAGCATTTT
CASSLFPGGSNQPQHF
>NA|13|TRBJ1-5|NA|TRBV30
TGTGCCTGGAGGTCGGGGGGCAATCAGCCCCAGCATTTT
CAWRSGGNQPQHF
>TRBD1|15|TRBJ2-7|NA|TRBV28
TGTGCCAGCAGTTCCCCCGGGACAGGGACCTACGAGCAGTACTTC
CASSSPGTGTYEQYF
>NA|15|TRBJ1-2|NA|TRBV5-1
TGCGCCAGCAGCCGGGGCGGGGGGCCCCTCTATGGCTACACCTTC
CASSRGGGPLYGYTF
>NA|13|TRBJ2-7|NA|TRBV19
TGTGCCAGTAGTATCGACAGGTCCTACGAGCAGTACTTC
CASSIDRSYEQYF